A single sample gave rise to the 10 T cell receptor beta chains below, sequenced in a study of blood T cell repertoires in COVID-19. TCRdb keeps only in-frame clones here, not all; method: immunoSEQ multiplex PCR. The sample shows around 70,000 clones, around 88% of them seen only once. The sample taken for sequencing was peripheral blood. Every receptor here comes from a man in his 60s with acute or convalescent COVID-19.

The chain has TRBV3-1 (or the pseudogene TRBV3-2) and TRBJ1-2; D uncertain. Germline CDR1 reads LGHDT; CDR2 reads YNNKEL (reference sequence). This CDR3 is 12 amino acids long. V lost 4 bases and J lost 5, with 8 bases in between. The CDR3 is CASSRRMYGYTF. CDR3 DNA: TGTGCCAGCAGCCGGCGGATGTATGGCTACACCTTC.

The chain employs TRBV5-1 and TRBJ2-7, with 10 bases fitting TRBD1. Germline CDR1 SGHRS, CDR2 YFSETQ. V lost 0 bases, J lost 2 bases, and 2 bases stayed unmatched. CDR3 length equals 15 residues. The CDR3 sequence is CASSLVGQGAYEQYF. In nucleotides, the CDR3 is TGCGCCAGCAGCTTGGTAGGACAGGGGGCCTACGAGCAGTACTTC.

The gene calls are TRBV2 and TRBJ2-2, with 10 bases matching TRBD2. V shed 3 bases and J 5 bases; nucleotides not matched to a gene: 3. CDR1 and CDR2 from the germline V gene are SNHLY and FYNNEI. This CDR3 spans 15 amino acids. The CDR3 DNA reads as TGTGCCAGCAGTGAGCTAGCGGGAGATACCGGGGAGCTGTTTTTT. It is translated as CASSELAGDTGELFF.

Points on this clone: Germline and junction disagree at one end, which may indicate a read error. The CDR3 loop is CASSLTDYGHFF. The CDR3 DNA sequence: TGTGCCAGCAGCTTAACGGATTACGGACACTTCTTC. This chain joins TRBV7-3 and TRBJ1-2; weak D call: TRBD1 (5 bases). Germline CDR1 SGHTA, CDR2 FQGTGA. CDR3 size: 12 residues.

The chain employs TRBV4-2 and TRBJ1-4; D is unclear. Trimming shortened V by 0 bases and J by 0 bases, and 8 bases separated the two germline ends. Germline CDR1 LGHNA, CDR2 YNFKEQ. The CDR3 runs 16 residues. This CDR3 is CASSQDRLATNEKLFF. The CDR3 coding sequence is TGTGCCAGCAGCCAAGACCGCTTAGCAACTAATGAAAAACTGTTTTTT.

The chain couples TRBV6-5 to TRBJ1-2; 9 bases match TRBD1. The germline gives CDR1 MNHEY, CDR2 SVGAGI. The CDR3 covers 14 residues. The J segment lost 8 bases and the V segment lost 5 bases, leaving 9 bases of the junction unmatched. CDR3 nucleotides: TGTGCCAGCAGTCCGCTGGACAGGGGAGCGGGCTACACCTTC. Amino acid sequence: CASSPLDRGAGYTF.

The rearrangement uses TRBV10-3 and TRBJ2-5, with 9 bases that match TRBD1. V dropped 6 bases and J dropped 5; count of bases not matched to a gene: 4. This CDR3 is built from 13 residues. The germline CDR1 and CDR2 sequences are ENHRY and SYGVKD. This chain's CDR3 is CAISAGTGETQYF. CDR3 nucleotides: TGTGCCATCAGCGCCGGGACAGGGGAGACCCAGTACTTC.

This rearrangement joins TRBV6-5 to TRBJ1-2, with D hard to call. The CDR3 is made up of 13 amino acids. The germline V and J ends were trimmed by 6 bases and 7 bases, with 15 bases remaining between them. Per the germline V gene, CDR1 is MNHEY and CDR2 is SVGAGI. The CDR3 DNA reads as TGTGCCAGCAGGCCCGGGTACCTAGGTGGCTACACCTTC. Translating gives CASRPGYLGGYTF.

The gene calls are TRBV6-1 and TRBJ1-2; TRBD1 aligns across 7 bases. Germline trimming cut 0 bases from V and 3 bases from J; bases unmatched to any gene: 1. The CDR3 consists of 14 residues. CDR1 MNHNS and CDR2 SASEGT come from the germline V gene. The CDR3 nucleotides are TGTGCCAGCAGTGAAGCGGGACAGCACTATGGCTACACCTTC. Translated: CASSEAGQHYGYTF.

The CDR3 sequence is CATQGYGYTF. CDR3 in DNA: TGTGCCACTCAGGGTTATGGCTACACCTTC. This chain joins TRBV6-5 and TRBJ1-2, with D possibly matching TRBD1 (5 bases). V lost 10 bases to trimming and J lost 5 bases, with 8 bases between them. Germline loops: CDR1 MNHEY, CDR2 SVGAGI. The CDR3 covers 10 residues.